This entry concerns a single TCR beta chain. This sample was taken from a study of STAT5B mutations in CD4+ large granular lymphocyte leukemia. This table comes from immunoSEQ multiplex PCR, and its TCRdb copy is limited to in-frame clones, with some not included. The repertoire holds some 32,000 clones, with about two thirds as singletons. Germline V gene sequence: CDR1 MNHEY, CDR2 SMNVEV (reference sequence). This CDR3 comprises 18 residues. V lost 5 bases to trimming and J lost 4 bases, with 23 bases between them. The sequence came from a human donor in good health. Material for sequencing was CD4+ T cells from blood buffy coats. The genes are TRBV27 and TRBJ2-2; no reliable D call. CDR3 residues: CASSARYPVGYSTGELFF. In nucleotides, the CDR3 is TGTGCCAGCAGTGCCAGATATCCCGTCGGTTACTCCACCGGGGAGCTGTTTTTT.